The 13 T cell receptor beta chains listed next were all sequenced from one sample in a study of OX40 agonist ivuxolimab in advanced cancers. Here immunoSEQ multiplex PCR was the method, and the copy in TCRdb shows in-frame clones only, minus some. This repertoire shows fewer than 20,000 clones, 60% to 80% found once; its top ten account for 15% to 20%. Sequencing was performed on CD4+ or CD8+ T cells sorted from blood, taken in a trial of the OX40 agonist ivuxolimab. Receptors originate from an adult with an advanced solid tumor such as melanoma, head and neck, liver or kidney cancer.

The rearrangement joins TRBV7-9 to TRBJ2-5; no clear D. V lost 1 base and J 4 bases, leaving 13 bases between the germline ends. The CDR3 has 15 residues. CDR1 is SEHNR and CDR2 is FQNEAQ in the germline V gene (reference sequence). The CDR3 loop reads CASSLEGPGGETQYF. CDR3 sequence (DNA): TGTGCCAGCAGCTTAGAAGGGCCGGGCGGAGAGACCCAGTACTTC.

This clone was counted between two and nine times. The chain recombines TRBV27 with TRBJ2-4; D possibly corresponds to TRBD1 (6 bases). There are 15 residues in the CDR3. Trimming took 4 bases from V and 3 from J, leaving 13 bases between them. Germline-derived CDR1 and CDR2 are MNHEY and SMNVEV (reference sequence). The DNA for the CDR3 is TGTGCCAGCAGTTCCGGAATGGACAGCAAAAACATTCAGTACTTC. Residues: CASSSGMDSKNIQYF.

The chain joins TRBV4-1 to TRBJ2-3; D unresolved. Between the trimmed V and J ends, which lost 1 base and 0 bases, there was a span of 8 bases. The CDR3 runs to 15 residues. Germline CDR1 is MGHRA and CDR2 is YSYEKL. CDR3 coding DNA: TGCGCCAGCAGCCAAGGGGTCCAAAGCACAGATACGCAGTATTTT. Amino acid sequence: CASSQGVQSTDTQYF.

A few counts support this clone. The V call is TRBV7-9, the J call TRBJ1-4; 7 bases match TRBD1. Germline CDR1 is SEHNR and CDR2 is FQNEAQ (reference sequence). The CDR3 totals 16 residues. The junction had 11 bases not matched to a gene; V was cut back by 5 bases and J by 5 bases. The CDR3 region is CASSPSETGANEKLFF. CDR3 bases: TGTGCCAGCAGCCCGTCGGAAACAGGGGCGAATGAAAAACTGTTTTTT. Complete variable domain (other parts from reference TRBV7-9 and TRBJ1-4): DTGVSQNPRHKITKRGQNVTFRCDPISEHNRLYWYRQTLGQGPEFLTYFQNEAQLEKSRLLSDRFSAERPKGSFSTLEIQRTEQGDSAMYLCASSPSETGANEKLFFGSGTQLSVL.

The chain employs TRBV4-1 and TRBJ2-7, with D possibly matching TRBD1 (6 bases). This CDR3 region has 14 residues. V lost 2 bases, J lost 3 bases, and 11 bases lay in between. The V gene's germline CDR1 is MGHRA and CDR2 YSYEKL. The CDR3 is CASSQQGHGYEQYF. CDR3 bases: TGCGCCAGCAGCCAACAGGGGCACGGCTACGAGCAGTACTTC.

The chain joins TRBV28 to TRBJ2-1; D remains unclear. The CDR3 consists of 12 residues. The germline V gene has CDR1 MDHEN and CDR2 SYDVKM. Trimming took off 3 bases at V and 5 bases at J, with 5 bases between the two ends. CDR3 nucleotides: TGTGCCAGCAGTTTCTGGGACAATGAGCAGTTCTTC. This translates into CASSFWDNEQFF.

The V call is TRBV28, the J call TRBJ2-7; 9 bases fit TRBD2. Germline CDR1 reads MDHEN; CDR2 reads SYDVKM. The CDR3 has 17 residues. The V and J ends lost 2 bases and 3 bases, in that order; junction bases with no gene match: 11. The CDR3 sequence is CASSLDFGGLAYYEQYF. The CDR3 DNA sequence: TGTGCCAGCAGTTTAGATTTTGGGGGACTAGCCTACTACGAGCAGTACTTC.

The chain joins TRBV4-1 to TRBJ1-4, with TRBD1 matching over 9 bases. Germline V lookup: CDR1 MGHRA, CDR2 YSYEKL. The CDR3 is 15 amino acids. The ends lost 2 bases at V and 4 bases at J; junction bases unmatched: 2. The CDR3 DNA follows: TGCGCCAGCAGCCAACAGGACAGGGGTAATGAAAAACTGTTTTTT. Its translation is CASSQQDRGNEKLFF.

The chain links TRBV6-9 to TRBJ2-7; no clear D. Per the germline V gene, CDR1 is MNHGY and CDR2 is SVAAGI. The CDR3 contains 10 residues. Trimming took off 6 bases at V and 5 bases at J, with 5 bases between the two ends. CDR3 loop: CASRGDEQYF. The CDR3 DNA reads as TGTGCCAGCAGGGGTGACGAGCAGTACTTC.

This clone appeared a few times. Here the CDR3 reads CASGLTSGNYNEQFF. Here the CDR3 DNA reads TGTGCCAGCGGATTGACTAGCGGGAACTACAATGAGCAGTTCTTC. The chain uses TRBV28 and TRBJ2-1, with 11 nucleotides matching TRBD2. The CDR3 loop spans 15 amino acids. Germline V gives CDR1 MDHEN, CDR2 SYDVKM. J was trimmed by 3 bases and V by 8 bases; bases with no gene match: 6.

This chain uses TRBV10-3 with TRBJ1-1; tentatively, D is TRBD1 (6 bases). Trimming left V 3 bases short and J 8 bases short, with 13 bases between. The CDR3 consists of 13 residues. CDR1 is ENHRY and CDR2 is SYGVKD in the germline V gene. CDR3 sequence: CAISDGTPTEAFF. The CDR3, as DNA: TGTGCCATCAGTGACGGGACACCTACCGAAGCTTTCTTT.

In its sample, this clone was seen once. The chain carries TRBV28 and TRBJ2-7, with D maybe TRBD1 (6 bases). This CDR3 is 13 amino acids long. Germline CDR1 and CDR2: MDHEN and SYDVKM. V was cut by 6 bases and J by 4 bases, with 13 bases left in between. CDR3 DNA sequence: TGTGCCAGCAGCCTCCGGACAGAATACGAGCAGTACTTC. Translated: CASSLRTEYEQYF. Combining the CDR3 with reference TRBV28 and TRBJ2-7 gives the whole variable domain DVKVTQSSRYLVKRTGEKVFLECVQDMDHENMFWYRQDPGLGLRLIYFSYDVKMKEKGDIPEGYSVSREKKERFSLILESASTNQTSMYLCASSLRTEYEQYFGPGTRLTVT.

V is TRBV28 and J is TRBJ1-1; a weak D match, TRBD1 (5 bases). V was clipped by 10 bases and J by 4 bases, with 16 bases between them. This CDR3 region has 13 residues. Germline CDR1 MDHEN, CDR2 SYDVKM. DNA of the CDR3: TGTGCCACCCTTGATGGGGGGAGCACTGAAGCTTTCTTT. Translating it yields CATLDGGSTEAFF.